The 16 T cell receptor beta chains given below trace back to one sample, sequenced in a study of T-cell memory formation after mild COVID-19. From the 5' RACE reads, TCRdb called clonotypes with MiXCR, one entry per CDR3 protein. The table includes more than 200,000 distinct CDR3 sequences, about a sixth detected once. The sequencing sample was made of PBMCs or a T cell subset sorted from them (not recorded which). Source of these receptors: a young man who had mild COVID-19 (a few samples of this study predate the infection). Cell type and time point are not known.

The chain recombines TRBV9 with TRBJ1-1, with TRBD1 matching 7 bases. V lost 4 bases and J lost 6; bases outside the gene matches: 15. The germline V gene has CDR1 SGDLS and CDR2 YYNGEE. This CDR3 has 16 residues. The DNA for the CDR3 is TGTGCCAGCAGCTACTGGGACAGCGCGGTGGGACCTGAAGCTTTCTTT. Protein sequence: CASSYWDSAVGPEAFF.

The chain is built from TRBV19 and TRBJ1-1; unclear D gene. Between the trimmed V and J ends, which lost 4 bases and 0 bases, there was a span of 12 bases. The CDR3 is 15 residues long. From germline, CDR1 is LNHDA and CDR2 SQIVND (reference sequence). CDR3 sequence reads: CASSRSQIMNTEAFF. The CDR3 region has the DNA TGTGCCAGTAGTAGAAGCCAGATAATGAACACTGAAGCTTTCTTT.

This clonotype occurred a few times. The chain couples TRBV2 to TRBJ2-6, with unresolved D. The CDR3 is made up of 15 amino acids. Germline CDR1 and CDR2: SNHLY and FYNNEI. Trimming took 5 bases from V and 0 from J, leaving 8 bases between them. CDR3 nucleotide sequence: TGTGCCAGCAGTCCTCCCCGCTCTGGGGCCAACGTCCTGACTTTC. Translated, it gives CASSPPRSGANVLTF.

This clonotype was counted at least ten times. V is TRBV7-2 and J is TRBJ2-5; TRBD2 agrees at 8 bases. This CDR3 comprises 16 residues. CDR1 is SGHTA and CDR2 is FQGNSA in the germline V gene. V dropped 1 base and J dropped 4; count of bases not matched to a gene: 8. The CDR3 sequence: CASSLGGSGVGETQYF. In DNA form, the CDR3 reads TGTGCCAGCAGCTTAGGTGGTAGCGGGGTGGGAGAGACCCAGTACTTC. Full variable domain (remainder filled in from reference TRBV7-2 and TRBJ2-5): GAGVSQSPSNKVTEKGKDVELRCDPISGHTALYWYRQSLGQGLEFLIYFQGNSAPDKSGLPSDRFSAERTGGSVSTLTIQRTQQEDSAVYLCASSLGGSGVGETQYFGPGTRLLVL.

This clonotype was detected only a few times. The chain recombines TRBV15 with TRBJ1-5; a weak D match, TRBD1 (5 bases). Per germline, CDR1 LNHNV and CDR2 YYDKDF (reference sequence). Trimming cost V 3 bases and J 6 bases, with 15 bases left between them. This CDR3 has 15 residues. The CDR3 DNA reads TGTGCCACCAGCAGTCCCGGGACTAAGCTTCAGCCCCAGCATTTT. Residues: CATSSPGTKLQPQHF.

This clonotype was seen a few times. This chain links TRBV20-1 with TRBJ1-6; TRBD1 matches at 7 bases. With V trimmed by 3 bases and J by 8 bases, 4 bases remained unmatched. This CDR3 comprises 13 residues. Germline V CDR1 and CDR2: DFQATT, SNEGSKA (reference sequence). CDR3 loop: CSASSGGDSPLHF. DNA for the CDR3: TGCAGTGCTAGTTCAGGGGGTGATTCACCCCTCCACTTT.

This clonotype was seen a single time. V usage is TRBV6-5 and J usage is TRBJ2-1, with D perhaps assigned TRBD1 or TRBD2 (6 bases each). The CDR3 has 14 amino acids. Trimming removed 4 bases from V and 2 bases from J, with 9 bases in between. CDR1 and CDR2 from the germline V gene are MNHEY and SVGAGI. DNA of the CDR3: TGTGCCAGCAGTTGGGGGGCGGCCTACAATGAGCAGTTCTTC. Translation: CASSWGAAYNEQFF.

The CDR3 DNA reads as TGTGCCAGCAGCTTAACGCCGGAAGGCTACACCTTC. Protein: CASSLTPEGYTF. The chain employs TRBV7-8 and TRBJ1-2; no clear D. The germline CDR1 and CDR2 sequences are SGHVS and FQNEAQ. CDR3 length: 12 residues. Trimming stripped 2 bases from V and 8 bases from J, with 9 bases between.

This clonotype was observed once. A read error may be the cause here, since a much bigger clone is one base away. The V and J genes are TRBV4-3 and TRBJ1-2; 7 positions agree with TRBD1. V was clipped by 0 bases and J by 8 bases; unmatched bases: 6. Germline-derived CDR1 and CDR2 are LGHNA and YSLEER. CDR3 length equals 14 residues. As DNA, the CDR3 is TGCGCCAGCAGCCAAGAGGCCTGGACAGGAGGCTACACCTTC. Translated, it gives CASSQEAWTGGYTF.

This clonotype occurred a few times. In DNA, the CDR3 is TGTGCCAGCAGCCCTCGGGGGGACCTGAGGAATGAGCAGTTCTTC. This encodes CASSPRGDLRNEQFF. The chain carries TRBV9 and TRBJ2-1; TRBD2 matches 7 bases. There are 15 residues in the CDR3. Germline CDR1 reads SGDLS; CDR2 reads YYNGEE. The J segment lost 7 bases and the V segment lost 4 bases, leaving 11 bases of the junction unmatched.

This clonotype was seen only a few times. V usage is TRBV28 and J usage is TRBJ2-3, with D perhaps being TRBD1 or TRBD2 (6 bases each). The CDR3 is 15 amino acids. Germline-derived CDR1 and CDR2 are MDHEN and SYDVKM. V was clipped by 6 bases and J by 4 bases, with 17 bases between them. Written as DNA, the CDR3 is TGTGCCAGCAGCTCCACGACGGGGGCTTCAGATACGCAGTATTTT. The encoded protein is CASSSTTGASDTQYF.

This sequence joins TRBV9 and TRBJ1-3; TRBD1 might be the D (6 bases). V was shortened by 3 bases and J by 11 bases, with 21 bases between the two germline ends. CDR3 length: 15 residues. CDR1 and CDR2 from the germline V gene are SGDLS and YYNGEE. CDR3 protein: CASSARSLRGNSIYF. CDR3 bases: TGTGCCAGCAGCGCTCGGAGCCTCAGGGGTAACTCCATATATTTT. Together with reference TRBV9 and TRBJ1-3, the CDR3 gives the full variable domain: DSGVTQTPKHLITATGQRVTLRCSPRSGDLSVYWYQQSLDQGLQFLIQYYNGEERAKGNILERFSAQQFPDLHSELNLSSLELGDSALYFCASSARSLRGNSIYFGEGSWLTVV.

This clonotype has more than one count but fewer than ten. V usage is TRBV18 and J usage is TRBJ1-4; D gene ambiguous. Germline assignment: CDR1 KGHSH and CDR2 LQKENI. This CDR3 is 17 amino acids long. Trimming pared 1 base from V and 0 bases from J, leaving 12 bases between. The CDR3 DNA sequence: TGTGCCAGCTCACCACTAAGGTCAAGGCCAACTAATGAAAAACTGTTTTTT. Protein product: CASSPLRSRPTNEKLFF.

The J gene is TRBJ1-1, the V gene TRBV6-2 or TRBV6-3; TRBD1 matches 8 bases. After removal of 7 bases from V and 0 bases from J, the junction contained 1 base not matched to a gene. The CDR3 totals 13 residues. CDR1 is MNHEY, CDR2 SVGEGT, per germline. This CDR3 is CASTTGVNTEAFF. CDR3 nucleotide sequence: TGTGCCAGCACGACAGGGGTGAACACTGAAGCTTTCTTT.

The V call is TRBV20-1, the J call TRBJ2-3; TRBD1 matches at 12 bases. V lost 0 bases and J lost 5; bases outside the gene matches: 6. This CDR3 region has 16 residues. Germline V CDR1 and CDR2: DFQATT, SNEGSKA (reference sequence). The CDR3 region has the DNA TGCAGTGCTAGAGACGCGGGACAGGGGGCCCGAGATACGCAGTATTTT. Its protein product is CSARDAGQGARDTQYF.

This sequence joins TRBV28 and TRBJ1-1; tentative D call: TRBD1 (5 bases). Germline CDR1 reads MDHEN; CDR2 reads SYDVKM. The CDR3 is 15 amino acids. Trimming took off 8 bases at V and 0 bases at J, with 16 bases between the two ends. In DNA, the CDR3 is TGTGCCAGCCGTCCCCCCAGGGCCATGAACACTGAAGCTTTCTTT. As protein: CASRPPRAMNTEAFF.